This record concerns one T cell receptor beta chain sequence. TCR beta chains were sequenced at survey level with immunoSEQ. This table comes from immunoSEQ multiplex PCR, and its TCRdb copy is limited to in-frame clones, with some not included. The table has about 68,000 clones, 85% to 95% seen once. The CDR3 contains 15 residues. Per the germline V gene, CDR1 is MNHEY and CDR2 is SVGAGI. After removal of 6 bases from V and 2 bases from J, the junction contained 9 bases not matched to a gene. The clonotype comes from a middle-aged man with rheumatoid arthritis. Sequences were obtained from PBMCs. The rearrangement uses TRBV6-5 and TRBJ2-7, with 8 bases fitting TRBD2. The CDR3 DNA reads as TGTGCCAGCAGAGCCACGCGGGGGGTCGCCTACGAGCAGTACTTC. Its translation: CASRATRGVAYEQYF.